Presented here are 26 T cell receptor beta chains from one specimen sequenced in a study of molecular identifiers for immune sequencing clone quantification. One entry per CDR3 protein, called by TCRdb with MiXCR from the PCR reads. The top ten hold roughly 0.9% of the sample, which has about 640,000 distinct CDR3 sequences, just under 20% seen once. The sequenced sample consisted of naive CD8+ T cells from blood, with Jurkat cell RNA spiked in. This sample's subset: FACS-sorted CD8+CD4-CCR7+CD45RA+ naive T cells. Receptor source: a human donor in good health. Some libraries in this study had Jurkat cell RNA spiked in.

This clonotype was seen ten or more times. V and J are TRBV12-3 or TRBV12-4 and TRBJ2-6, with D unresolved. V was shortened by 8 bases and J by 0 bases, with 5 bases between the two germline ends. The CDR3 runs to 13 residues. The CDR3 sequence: CASWSSGANVLTF. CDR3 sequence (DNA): TGTGCCAGCTGGAGCTCTGGGGCCAACGTCCTGACTTTC.

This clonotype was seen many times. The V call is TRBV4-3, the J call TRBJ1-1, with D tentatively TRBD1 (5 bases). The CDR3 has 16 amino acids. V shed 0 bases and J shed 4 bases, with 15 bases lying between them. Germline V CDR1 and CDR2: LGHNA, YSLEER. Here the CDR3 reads CASSQDAGLGGTEAFF. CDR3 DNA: TGCGCCAGCAGCCAAGACGCGGGCCTCGGGGGCACTGAAGCTTTCTTT.

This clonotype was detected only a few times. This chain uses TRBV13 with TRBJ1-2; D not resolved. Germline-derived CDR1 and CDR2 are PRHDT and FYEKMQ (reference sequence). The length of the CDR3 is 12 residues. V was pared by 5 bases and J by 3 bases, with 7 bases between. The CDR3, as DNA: TGTGCCAGCAGCCTGAGGGACTATGGCTACACCTTC. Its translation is CASSLRDYGYTF.

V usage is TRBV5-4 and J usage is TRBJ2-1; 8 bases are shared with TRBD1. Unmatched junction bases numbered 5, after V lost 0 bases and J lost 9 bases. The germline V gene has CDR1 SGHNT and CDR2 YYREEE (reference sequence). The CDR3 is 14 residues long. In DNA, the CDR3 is TGTGCCAGCAGCTTGGAAGACAGGGGCACTGAGCAGTTCTTC. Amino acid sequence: CASSLEDRGTEQFF.

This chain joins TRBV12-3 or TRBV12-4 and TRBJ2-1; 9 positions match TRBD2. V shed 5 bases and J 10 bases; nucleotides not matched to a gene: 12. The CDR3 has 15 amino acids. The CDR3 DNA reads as TGTGCCAGCAGTACCCTGGCGGGGGGGCCAGGGGAGCAGTTCTTC. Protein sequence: CASSTLAGGPGEQFF.

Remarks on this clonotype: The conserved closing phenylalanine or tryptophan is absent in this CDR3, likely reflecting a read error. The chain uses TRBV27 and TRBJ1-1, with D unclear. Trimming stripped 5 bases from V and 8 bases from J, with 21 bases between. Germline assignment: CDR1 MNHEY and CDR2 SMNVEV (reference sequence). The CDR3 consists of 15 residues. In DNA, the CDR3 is TGTGCCAGCAGTCCCCGGGCGGGCCTAGAGTTGGAAGCTTTCCTT. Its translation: CASSPRAGLELEAFL.

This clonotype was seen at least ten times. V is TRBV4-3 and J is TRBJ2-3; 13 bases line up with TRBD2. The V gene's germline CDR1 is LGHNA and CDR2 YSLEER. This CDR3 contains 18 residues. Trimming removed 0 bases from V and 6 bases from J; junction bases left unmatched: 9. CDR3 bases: TGCGCCAGCAGCCAAGATAGACTAGCGGGGGGCTATCGCGATACGCAGTATTTT. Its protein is CASSQDRLAGGYRDTQYF.

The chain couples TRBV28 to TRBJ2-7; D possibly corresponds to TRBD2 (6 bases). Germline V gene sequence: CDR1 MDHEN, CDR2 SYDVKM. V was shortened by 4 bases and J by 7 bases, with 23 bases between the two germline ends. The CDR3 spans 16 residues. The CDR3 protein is CASSSQSGGRHGEQYF. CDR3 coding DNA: TGTGCCAGCAGTTCCCAAAGCGGAGGGAGACATGGGGAGCAGTACTTC.

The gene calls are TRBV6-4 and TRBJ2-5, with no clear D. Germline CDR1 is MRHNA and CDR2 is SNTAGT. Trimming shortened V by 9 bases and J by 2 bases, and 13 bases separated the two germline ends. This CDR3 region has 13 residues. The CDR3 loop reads CASTWEQQETQYF. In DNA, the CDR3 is TGTGCCAGTACCTGGGAACAACAAGAGACCCAGTACTTC.

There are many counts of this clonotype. The DNA of the CDR3 is TGTGCCAGCAGCTACAACCCTAACTATGGCTACACCTTC. The encoded protein is CASSYNPNYGYTF. The chain employs TRBV7-2 and TRBJ1-2; D remains unclear. This CDR3 has 13 amino acids. The germline V and J ends were trimmed by 4 bases and 0 bases, with 6 bases remaining between them. Germline loops: CDR1 SGHTA, CDR2 FQGNSA. Combining the CDR3 with reference TRBV7-2 and TRBJ1-2 gives the whole variable domain GAGVSQSPSNKVTEKGKDVELRCDPISGHTALYWYRQSLGQGLEFLIYFQGNSAPDKSGLPSDRFSAERTGGSVSTLTIQRTQQEDSAVYLCASSYNPNYGYTFGSGTRLTVV.

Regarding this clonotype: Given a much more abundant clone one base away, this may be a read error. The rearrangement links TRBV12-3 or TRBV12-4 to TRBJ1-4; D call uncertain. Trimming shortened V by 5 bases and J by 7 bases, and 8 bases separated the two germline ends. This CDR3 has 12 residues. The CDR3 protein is CASSHLGEKLFF. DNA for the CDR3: TGTGCCAGCAGTCACCTAGGTGAAAAACTGTTTTTT.

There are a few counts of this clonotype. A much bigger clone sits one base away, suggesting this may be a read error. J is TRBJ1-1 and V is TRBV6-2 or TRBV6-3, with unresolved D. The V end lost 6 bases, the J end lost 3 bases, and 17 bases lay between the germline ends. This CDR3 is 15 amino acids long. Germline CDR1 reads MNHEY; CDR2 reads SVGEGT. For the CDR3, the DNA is TGTGCCAGCAGCCTAGGGAGGCGGACGGACACTGAAGCTTTCTTT. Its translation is CASSLGRRTDTEAFF.

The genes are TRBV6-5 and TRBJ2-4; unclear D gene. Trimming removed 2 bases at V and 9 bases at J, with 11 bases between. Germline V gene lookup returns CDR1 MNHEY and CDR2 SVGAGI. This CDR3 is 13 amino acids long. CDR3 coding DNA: TGTGCCAGCAGTTACGACGAACGGGTCATTCAGTACTTC. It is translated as CASSYDERVIQYF.

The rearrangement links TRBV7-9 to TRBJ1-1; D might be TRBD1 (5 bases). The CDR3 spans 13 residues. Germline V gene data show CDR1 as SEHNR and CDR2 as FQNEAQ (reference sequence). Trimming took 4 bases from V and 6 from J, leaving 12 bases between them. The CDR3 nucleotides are TGTGCCAGCAGCTCATATTGGGGCTCTGAAGCTTTCTTT. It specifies CASSSYWGSEAFF.

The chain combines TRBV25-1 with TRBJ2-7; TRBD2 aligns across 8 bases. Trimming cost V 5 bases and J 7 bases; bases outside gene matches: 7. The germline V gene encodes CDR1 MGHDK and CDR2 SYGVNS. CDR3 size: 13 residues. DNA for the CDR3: TGTGCCAGCAGTCCTCCGGGGGGGCGGGAGCAGTACTTC. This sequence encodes CASSPPGGREQYF.

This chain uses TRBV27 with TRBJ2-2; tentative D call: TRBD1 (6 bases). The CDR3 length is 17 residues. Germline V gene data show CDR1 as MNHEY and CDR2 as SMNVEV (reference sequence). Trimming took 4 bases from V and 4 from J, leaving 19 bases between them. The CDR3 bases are TGTGCCAGCAGTTCCCGGGCCATGACAGGTAGCACCGGGGAGCTGTTTTTT. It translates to CASSSRAMTGSTGELFF.

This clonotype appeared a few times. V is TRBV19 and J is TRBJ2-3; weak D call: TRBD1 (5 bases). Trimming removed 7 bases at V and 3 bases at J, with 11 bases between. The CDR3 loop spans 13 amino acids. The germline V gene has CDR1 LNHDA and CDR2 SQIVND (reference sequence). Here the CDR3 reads CASINRLTDTQYF. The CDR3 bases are TGTGCCAGTATTAACAGGTTAACAGATACGCAGTATTTT.

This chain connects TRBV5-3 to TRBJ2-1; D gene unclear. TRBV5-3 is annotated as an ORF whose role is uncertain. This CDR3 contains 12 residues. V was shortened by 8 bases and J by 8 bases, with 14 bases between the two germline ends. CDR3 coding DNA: TGTGCCAGCAGCATTTCTAGTCATGAGCAGTTCTTC. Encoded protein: CASSISSHEQFF.

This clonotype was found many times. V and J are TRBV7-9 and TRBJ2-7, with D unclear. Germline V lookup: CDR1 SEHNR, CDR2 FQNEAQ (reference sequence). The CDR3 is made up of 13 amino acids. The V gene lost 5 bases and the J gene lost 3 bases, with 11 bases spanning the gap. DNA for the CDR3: TGTGCCAGCAGCCCACTTACCGTCTACGAGCAGTACTTC. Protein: CASSPLTVYEQYF.

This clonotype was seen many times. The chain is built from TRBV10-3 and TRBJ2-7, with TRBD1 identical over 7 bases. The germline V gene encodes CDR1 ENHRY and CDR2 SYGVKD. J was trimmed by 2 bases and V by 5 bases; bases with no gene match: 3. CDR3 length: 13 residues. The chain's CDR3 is CAISTGDTYEQYF. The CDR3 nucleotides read TGTGCCATCAGTACAGGGGATACCTACGAGCAGTACTTC.

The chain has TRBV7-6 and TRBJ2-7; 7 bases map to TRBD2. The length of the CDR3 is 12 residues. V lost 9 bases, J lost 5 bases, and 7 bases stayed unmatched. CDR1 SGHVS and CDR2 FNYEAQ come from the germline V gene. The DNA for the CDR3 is TGTGCCAGTGAGGGAGGGGAGCACGAGCAGTACTTC. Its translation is CASEGGEHEQYF.

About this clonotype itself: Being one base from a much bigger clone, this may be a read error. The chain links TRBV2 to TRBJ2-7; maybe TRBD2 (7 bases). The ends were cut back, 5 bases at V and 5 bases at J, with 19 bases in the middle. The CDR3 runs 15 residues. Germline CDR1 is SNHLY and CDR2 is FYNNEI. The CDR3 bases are TGTGCCAGCAGTCTCGGCGGGGGCGCCGGGAACGAGCAGTACTTC. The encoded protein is CASSLGGGAGNEQYF.

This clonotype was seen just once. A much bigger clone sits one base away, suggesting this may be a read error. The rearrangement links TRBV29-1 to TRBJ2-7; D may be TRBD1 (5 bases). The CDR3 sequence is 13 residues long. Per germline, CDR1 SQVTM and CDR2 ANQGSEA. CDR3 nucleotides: TGCAGCGTTGAAGAGGAATGGGGCTACGAGCAGTGCTTC. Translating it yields CSVEEEWGYEQCF.

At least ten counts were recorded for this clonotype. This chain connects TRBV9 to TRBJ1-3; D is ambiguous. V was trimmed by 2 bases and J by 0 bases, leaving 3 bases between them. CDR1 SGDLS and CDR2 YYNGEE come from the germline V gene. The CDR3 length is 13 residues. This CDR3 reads CASSVNSGNTIYF. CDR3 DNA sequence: TGTGCCAGCAGCGTCAACTCTGGAAACACCATATATTTT.

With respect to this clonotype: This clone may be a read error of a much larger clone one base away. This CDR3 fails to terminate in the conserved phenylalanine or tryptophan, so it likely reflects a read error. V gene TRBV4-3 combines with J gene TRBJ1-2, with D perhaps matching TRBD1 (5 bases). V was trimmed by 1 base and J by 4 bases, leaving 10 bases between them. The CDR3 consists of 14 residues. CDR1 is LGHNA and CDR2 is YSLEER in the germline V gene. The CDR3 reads CASSQVGDLYGYTL. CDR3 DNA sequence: TGCGCCAGCAGCCAAGTAGGGGATCTCTATGGCTACACCCTC.

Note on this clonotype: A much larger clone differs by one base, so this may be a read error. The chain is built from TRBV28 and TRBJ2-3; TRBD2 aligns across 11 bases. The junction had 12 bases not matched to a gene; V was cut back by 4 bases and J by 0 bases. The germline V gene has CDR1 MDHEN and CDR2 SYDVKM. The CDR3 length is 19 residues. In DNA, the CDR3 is TGTGCCAGCAGTTCGGAGACTAGCGGGGTCCATATTAGCACAGATACGCAGTATTTT. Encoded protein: CASSSETSGVHISTDTQYF.